The subject of this entry is one TCR beta chain. The sample originates from a study of OX40 agonist ivuxolimab in advanced cancers. V lost 5 bases, J lost 6 bases, and 10 bases lay in between. In germline, CDR1 is MDHEN, CDR2 SYDVKM. The CDR3 covers 12 residues. The repertoire was sequenced with immunoSEQ multiplex PCR; TCRdb's copy has only in-frame clones and lacks some. The sample lists approximately 59,000 clones, 84% occurring once. This receptor was identified in an adult with an advanced solid tumor such as melanoma, head and neck, liver or kidney cancer. Sequences were derived from CD4+ or CD8+ T cells sorted from blood, sampled in a trial of the OX40 agonist ivuxolimab. V usage is TRBV28 and J usage is TRBJ1-2; D possibly corresponds to TRBD1 (5 bases). CDR3 protein: CASSLTGHGYTF. The CDR3 DNA reads TGTGCCAGCAGTCTCACAGGACATGGCTACACCTTC.